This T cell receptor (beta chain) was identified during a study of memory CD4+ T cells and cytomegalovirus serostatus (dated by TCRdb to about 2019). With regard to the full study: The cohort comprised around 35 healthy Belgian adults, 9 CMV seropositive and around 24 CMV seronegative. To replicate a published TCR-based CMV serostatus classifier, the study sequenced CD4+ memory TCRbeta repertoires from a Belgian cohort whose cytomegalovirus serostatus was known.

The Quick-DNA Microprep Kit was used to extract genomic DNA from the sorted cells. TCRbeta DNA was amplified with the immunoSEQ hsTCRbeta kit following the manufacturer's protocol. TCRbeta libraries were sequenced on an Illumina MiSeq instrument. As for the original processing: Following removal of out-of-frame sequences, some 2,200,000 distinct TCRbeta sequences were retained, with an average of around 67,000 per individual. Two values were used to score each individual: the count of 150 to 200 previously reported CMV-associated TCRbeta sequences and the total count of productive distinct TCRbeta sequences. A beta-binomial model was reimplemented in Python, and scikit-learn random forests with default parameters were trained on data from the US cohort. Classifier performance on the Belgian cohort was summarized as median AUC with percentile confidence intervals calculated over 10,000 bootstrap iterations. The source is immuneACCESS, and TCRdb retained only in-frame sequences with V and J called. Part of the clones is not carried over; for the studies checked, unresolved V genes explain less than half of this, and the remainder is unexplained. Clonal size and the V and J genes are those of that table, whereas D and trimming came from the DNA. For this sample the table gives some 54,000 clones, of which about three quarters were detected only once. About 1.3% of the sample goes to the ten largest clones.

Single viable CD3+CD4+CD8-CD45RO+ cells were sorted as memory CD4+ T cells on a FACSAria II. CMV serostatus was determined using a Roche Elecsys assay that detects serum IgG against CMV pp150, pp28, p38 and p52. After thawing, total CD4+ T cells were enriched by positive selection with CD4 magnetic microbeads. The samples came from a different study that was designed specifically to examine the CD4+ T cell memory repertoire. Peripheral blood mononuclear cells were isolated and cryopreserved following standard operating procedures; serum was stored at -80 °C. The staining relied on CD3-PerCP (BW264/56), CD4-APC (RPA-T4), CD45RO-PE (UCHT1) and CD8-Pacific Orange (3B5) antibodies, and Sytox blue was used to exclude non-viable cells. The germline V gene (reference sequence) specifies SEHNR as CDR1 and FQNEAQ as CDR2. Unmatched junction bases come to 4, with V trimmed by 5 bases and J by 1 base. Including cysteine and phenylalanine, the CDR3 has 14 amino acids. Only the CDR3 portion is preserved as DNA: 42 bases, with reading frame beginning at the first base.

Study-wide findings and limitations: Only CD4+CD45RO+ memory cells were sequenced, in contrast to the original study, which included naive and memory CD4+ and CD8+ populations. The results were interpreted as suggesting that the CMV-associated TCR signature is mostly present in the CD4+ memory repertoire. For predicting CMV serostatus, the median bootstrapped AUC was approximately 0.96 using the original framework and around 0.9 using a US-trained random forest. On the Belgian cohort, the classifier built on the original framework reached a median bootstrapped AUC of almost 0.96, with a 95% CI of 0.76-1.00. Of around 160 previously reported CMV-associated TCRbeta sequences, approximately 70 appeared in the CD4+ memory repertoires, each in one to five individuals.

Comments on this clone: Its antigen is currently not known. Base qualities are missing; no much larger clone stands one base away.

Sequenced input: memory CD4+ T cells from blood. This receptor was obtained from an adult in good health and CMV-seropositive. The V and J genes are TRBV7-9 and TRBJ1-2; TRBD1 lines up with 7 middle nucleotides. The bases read TGTGCCAGCAGCGGGACAGTTCTTAACTATGGCTACACCTTC. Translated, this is CASSGTVLNYGYTF.